This T cell receptor (beta chain) was captured in a study of T-cell reconstitution after alpha-beta-depleted transplantation in children. Germline loops: CDR1 MGHDK, CDR2 SYGVNS. Trimming took 6 bases from V and 3 from J; bases not matched to a gene: 6. The CDR3 covers 15 residues. This clonotype was detected a few times. The library targeted TCRbeta and was prepared with unique molecular identifiers. TCRdb reprocessed the PCR reads via MiXCR and lists one record per CDR3 protein. The data hold roughly 200,000 distinct CDR3 sequences, with roughly 7.5% observed a single time. This TCR came from a human donor who donated a stem cell graft to a child with Wiskott-Aldrich syndrome. This chain links TRBV25-1 with TRBJ2-1; 9 bases match TRBD1. Sequencing used PBMCs from the stem cell graft donor, obtained from the stem cell graft. CDR3 coding DNA: TGTGCCAGCAGACCCGGGACAGGGTTCTACAATGAGCAGTTCTTC. It is translated as CASRPGTGFYNEQFF. Based on the CDR3 plus reference TRBV25-1 and TRBJ2-1, the full variable domain is EADIYQTPRYLVIGTGKKITLECSQTMGHDKMYWYQQDPGMELHLIHYSYGVNSTEKGDLSSESTVSRIRTEHFPLTLESARPSHTSQYLCASRPGTGFYNEQFFGPGTRLTVL.